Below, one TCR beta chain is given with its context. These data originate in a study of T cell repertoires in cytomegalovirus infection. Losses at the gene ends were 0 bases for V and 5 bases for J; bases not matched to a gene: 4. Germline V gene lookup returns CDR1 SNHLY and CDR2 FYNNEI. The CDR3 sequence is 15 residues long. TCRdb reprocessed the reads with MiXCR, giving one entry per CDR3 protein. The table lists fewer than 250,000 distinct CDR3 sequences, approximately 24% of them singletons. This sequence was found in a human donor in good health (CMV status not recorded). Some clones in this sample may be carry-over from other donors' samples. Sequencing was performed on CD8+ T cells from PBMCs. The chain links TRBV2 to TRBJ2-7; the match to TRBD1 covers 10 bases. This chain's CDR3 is CASSEARGQGNEQYF. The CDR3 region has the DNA TGTGCCAGCAGTGAAGCTAGGGGACAGGGGAACGAGCAGTACTTC.